These 19 T cell receptor beta chains were all obtained from the same sample, sequenced in a study of CD8 T cells in ankylosing spondylitis. MiXCR, run by TCRdb on the 5' RACE reads, gives a single entry per CDR3 protein. In the table there are 200,000 to 250,000 distinct CDR3 sequences, about 10% of which are singletons. Sample: blood, either unsorted or a sorted T cell fraction (not recorded which). The receptors originated from a male donor with ankylosing spondylitis or in good health (not recorded which).

This clonotype was counted only a few times. CDR3 sequence: CASSSAQGPGPGNTIYF. For the CDR3, the DNA is TGTGCCAGCAGCTCCGCACAGGGTCCGGGACCGGGAAACACCATATATTTT. V gene TRBV7-9 combines with J gene TRBJ1-3, with D perhaps TRBD1 (6 bases). Germline V gene data show CDR1 as SEHNR and CDR2 as FQNEAQ (reference sequence). The CDR3 has 17 amino acids. V lost 4 bases to trimming and J lost 4 bases, with 20 bases between them.

The rearrangement links TRBV19 to TRBJ2-5; maybe TRBD2 (6 bases). Germline V CDR1 and CDR2: LNHDA, SQIVND (reference sequence). The CDR3 is 14 amino acids. Trimming shortened V by 5 bases and J by 1 base, and 11 bases separated the two germline ends. CDR3 DNA: TGTGCCAGTAGTGGATGGGACTCCCAAGAGACCCAGTACTTC. Its protein is CASSGWDSQETQYF.

J is TRBJ2-1 and V is TRBV7-6, with 7 bases identical to TRBD2. J lost 0 bases, V lost 3 bases, and 5 bases had no gene match. CDR1 and CDR2 from the germline V gene are SGHVS and FNYEAQ. The CDR3 loop spans 16 amino acids. The CDR3 DNA reads as TGTGCCAGCAGCTTTACTAGCGAGAGCTCCTACAATGAGCAGTTCTTC. The encoded protein is CASSFTSESSYNEQFF.

This clonotype was picked up many times. The chain links TRBV20-1 to TRBJ1-4; D uncertain. Trimming cost V 0 bases and J 8 bases, with 13 bases left between them. CDR3 length equals 14 residues. Germline V lookup: CDR1 DFQATT, CDR2 SNEGSKA (reference sequence). The CDR3 region has the DNA TGCAGTGCTAGAGATGCGGGGTTTGGCGAAAAACTGTTTTTT. Amino acids: CSARDAGFGEKLFF.

This clonotype was observed a few times. V is TRBV5-1 and J is TRBJ2-7; 10 bases fit TRBD1. The V segment lost 1 base and the J segment 7 bases; nucleotides outside the gene matches: 5. This CDR3 is 14 amino acids long. Per germline, CDR1 SGHRS and CDR2 YFSETQ. The CDR3 spells CASSLPGGQGEQYF. Written as DNA, the CDR3 is TGCGCCAGCAGCTTGCCCGGGGGACAGGGGGAGCAGTACTTC.

Ten or more counts support this clonotype. The V and J genes are TRBV5-1 and TRBJ2-7; TRBD1 agrees at 9 bases. The CDR3 is 19 residues long. CDR1 is SGHRS, CDR2 YFSETQ, per germline. The trim removed 3 bases at V and 2 bases at J, leaving 18 bases unmatched. The CDR3 region has the DNA TGCGCCAGCAGCTCTCAGTCCGGGACAGGGTCTAAATCACCCTACGAGCAGTACTTC. It translates to CASSSQSGTGSKSPYEQYF.

This clonotype has a count of ten or more. CDR3 loop: CASSVQEYNEKLFF. CDR3 sequence (DNA): TGCGCCAGCAGCGTTCAGGAGTATAATGAAAAACTGTTTTTT. The chain joins TRBV5-1 to TRBJ1-4; D unclear. Trimming took off 4 bases at V and 4 bases at J, with 11 bases between the two ends. This CDR3 is 14 amino acids long. CDR1 is SGHRS, CDR2 YFSETQ, per germline.

This clonotype was counted ten times or more. This chain joins TRBV20-1 and TRBJ1-5; a weak D match, TRBD1 (6 bases). CDR3 length: 14 residues. Per germline, CDR1 DFQATT and CDR2 SNEGSKA (reference sequence). With 5 bases removed from V and 1 base from J, the gap between germline ends came to 12 bases. CDR3 coding DNA: TGCAGTGCTTCCCCACAGGGAAGCAATCAGCCCCAGCATTTT. Amino acids: CSASPQGSNQPQHF.

The V and J genes are TRBV7-2 and TRBJ2-2; possibly TRBD1 or TRBD2 for D (6 bases each). In germline, CDR1 is SGHTA, CDR2 FQGNSA. This CDR3 contains 15 residues. The germline V and J ends were trimmed by 5 bases and 1 base, with 11 bases remaining between them. The CDR3 sequence is CASSRGGLNTGELFF. CDR3 DNA: TGTGCCAGCAGCCGAGGGGGGCTGAACACCGGGGAGCTGTTTTTT.

The CDR3 bases are TGTGCCAGCAGCCCCCACCAGGGGAGCTCCTATAATTCACCCCTCCACTTT. It yields the protein CASSPHQGSSYNSPLHF. This sequence joins TRBV7-2 and TRBJ1-6; tentatively, D is TRBD1 (6 bases). V dropped 5 bases and J dropped 0 bases, with 14 bases sitting between them. The CDR3 covers 17 residues. Germline V gene lookup returns CDR1 SGHTA and CDR2 FQGNSA.

This clonotype was detected many times. The chain is built from TRBV7-2 and TRBJ1-2; D is uncertain. CDR1 and CDR2 from the germline V gene are SGHTA and FQGNSA. CDR3 length: 13 amino acids. V was cut by 0 bases and J by 5 bases, with 7 bases left in between. CDR3 region: CASSLAAYYGYTF. CDR3 bases: TGTGCCAGCAGCTTAGCAGCGTATTATGGCTACACCTTC.

The rearrangement links TRBV9 to TRBJ2-2; no clear D gene. The CDR3 is made up of 13 amino acids. V lost 2 bases and J 6 bases, leaving 8 bases between the germline ends. CDR1 is SGDLS and CDR2 is YYNGEE in the germline V gene. CDR3: CASSVYSAGELFF. The CDR3 nucleotides read TGTGCCAGCAGCGTTTATTCGGCCGGGGAGCTGTTTTTT. Filled out from reference TRBV9 and TRBJ2-2, the complete variable domain reads DSGVTQTPKHLITATGQRVTLRCSPRSGDLSVYWYQQSLDQGLQFLIQYYNGEERAKGNILERFSAQQFPDLHSELNLSSLELGDSALYFCASSVYSAGELFFGEGSRLTVL.

There are many counts of this clonotype. The gene calls are TRBV4-2 and TRBJ2-5; 13 positions match TRBD2. With V trimmed by 1 base and J by 3 bases, 8 bases remained unmatched. Germline CDR1 reads LGHNA; CDR2 reads YNFKEQ. CDR3 length: 18 amino acids. The CDR3 DNA follows: TGTGCCAGCAGCCAAGGACTAGCGGGGGGATTCAGCAAAGAGACCCAGTACTTC. It codes for CASSQGLAGGFSKETQYF.

This clonotype has ten or more counts. The chain recombines TRBV3-1 with TRBJ2-1; D remains ambiguous. Per germline, CDR1 LGHDT and CDR2 YNNKEL (reference sequence). The CDR3 length is 11 residues. Trimming stripped 4 bases from V and 7 bases from J, with 5 bases between. CDR3 coding DNA: TGTGCCAGCAGCCTAAAGAATGAGCAGTTCTTC. This gives the protein CASSLKNEQFF.

This clonotype was seen ten or more times. V is TRBV7-6 and J is TRBJ1-6; a possible D gene is TRBD1 (5 bases). Per the germline V gene, CDR1 is SGHVS and CDR2 is FNYEAQ. Trimming stripped 5 bases from V and 0 bases from J, with 11 bases between. This CDR3 is built from 16 residues. The CDR3: CASSPRQSSYNSPLHF. DNA of the CDR3: TGTGCCAGCAGCCCCCGACAGAGCTCCTATAATTCACCCCTCCACTTT.

This clonotype showed up many times. The rearrangement links TRBV20-1 to TRBJ1-4; D is ambiguous. Trimming stripped 6 bases from V and 9 bases from J, with 8 bases between. Germline V CDR1 and CDR2: DFQATT, SNEGSKA (reference sequence). The length of the CDR3 is 10 residues. The CDR3 loop reads CSARRQKLFF. In DNA, the CDR3 is TGCAGTGCCCGAAGGCAAAAACTGTTTTTT.

This clonotype was observed at least ten times. The chain combines TRBV12-3 or TRBV12-4 with TRBJ1-2; possible D gene TRBD1, 5 bases. The CDR3 runs to 14 residues. V was shortened by 7 bases and J by 5 bases, with 17 bases between the two germline ends. The CDR3 DNA is TGTGCCAGCACTCCGGGGACCGACGGGTATGGCTACACCTTC. Translation gives CASTPGTDGYGYTF.

In this sample, this clonotype turned up many times. J is TRBJ2-7 and V is TRBV20-1; maybe TRBD1 (5 bases). The germline gives CDR1 DFQATT, CDR2 SNEGSKA (reference sequence). The CDR3 has 15 residues. The V gene lost 2 bases and the J gene lost 0 bases, with 14 bases spanning the gap. CDR3 sequence reads: CSARSGRQGSYEQYF. CDR3 sequence (DNA): TGCAGTGCTAGATCGGGTCGGCAGGGCTCCTACGAGCAGTACTTC.

The sample holds many counts of this clonotype. V gene TRBV20-1 combines with J gene TRBJ2-2, with 8 positions matching TRBD2. CDR1 is DFQATT and CDR2 is SNEGSKA in the germline V gene (reference sequence). The CDR3 spans 14 residues. Unmatched junction bases numbered 4, after V lost 6 bases and J lost 1 base. The CDR3 DNA follows: TGCAGTGCAAGGAGCGGGGGGAACACCGGGGAGCTGTTTTTT. Translated: CSARSGGNTGELFF.